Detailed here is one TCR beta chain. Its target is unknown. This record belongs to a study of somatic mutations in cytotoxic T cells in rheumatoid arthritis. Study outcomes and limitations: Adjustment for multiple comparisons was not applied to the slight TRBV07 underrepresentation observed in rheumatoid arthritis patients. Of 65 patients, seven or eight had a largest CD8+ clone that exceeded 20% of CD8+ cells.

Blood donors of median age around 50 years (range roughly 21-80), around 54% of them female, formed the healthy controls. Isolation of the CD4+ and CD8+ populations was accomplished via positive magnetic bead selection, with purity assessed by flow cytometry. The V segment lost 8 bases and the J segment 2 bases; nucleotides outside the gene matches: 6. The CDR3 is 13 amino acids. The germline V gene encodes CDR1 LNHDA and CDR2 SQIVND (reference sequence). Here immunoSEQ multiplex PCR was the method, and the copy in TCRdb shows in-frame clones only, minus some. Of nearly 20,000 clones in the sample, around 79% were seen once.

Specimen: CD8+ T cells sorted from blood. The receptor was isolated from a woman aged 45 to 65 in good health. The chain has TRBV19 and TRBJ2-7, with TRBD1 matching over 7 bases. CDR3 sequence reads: CASLGGLPYEQYF. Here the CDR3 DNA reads TGTGCCAGTCTAGGGGGCCTACCCTACGAGCAGTACTTC.